A selection of T cell receptor beta chains follows, all from one sample in a study of T cell changes during pregnancy in multiple sclerosis. Sequencing was performed with immunoSEQ multiplex PCR; in TCRdb, only in-frame clones are kept and a portion is missing. The repertoire holds about 85,000 clones, with approximately 90% as singletons. Sample: peripheral blood, taken in the first trimester of pregnancy. The receptors stem from a female donor with multiple sclerosis, enrolled in a pregnancy study. Both conserved end residues are part of each CDR3. A D gene is named only where the DNA matches it firmly. Size tells how often a clone was seen (once, few, many) or the class of an expanded clone, and some rows leave it out.

-,TRBJ2-7,TRBV7-2,-,CASKARGGAPSYEQYF,TGTGCCAGTAAGGCTAGGGGGGGCGCACCCTCCTACGAGCAGTACTTC
-,TRBJ2-5,TRBV6-5,-,CASSSLGGVGETQYF,TGTGCCAGCAGTTCTTTAGGGGGGGTAGGAGAGACCCAGTACTTC
-,TRBJ2-5,TRBV5-6,TRBD2,CASSLTSGGAEETQYF,TGTGCCAGCAGCTTGACTAGCGGGGGGGCAGAAGAGACCCAGTACTTC
-,TRBJ1-1,TRBV6-5,TRBD1,CASSSGQGAKVEAFF,TGTGCCAGCAGTTCGGGACAGGGGGCGAAGGTGGAAGCTTTCTTT
once,TRBJ2-1,TRBV9,-,CASSVGGETRRNEQFF,TGTGCCAGCAGCGTAGGGGGGGAGACTAGGCGGAATGAGCAGTTCTTC
once,TRBJ1-2,TRBV14,TRBD1,CARVHRGYGYTF,TGTGCCAGGGTTCACAGGGGCTATGGCTACACCTTC
-,TRBJ1-6,TRBV5-6,TRBD1,CASSPGQGNSPLHF,TGTGCCAGCAGCCCGGGACAGGGGAATTCACCCCTCCACTTT
-,TRBJ2-3,TRBV5-4,TRBD2,CASSPGLAGVTDTQYF,TGTGCCAGCAGCCCGGGACTAGCGGGGGTCACAGATACGCAGTATTTT
few,TRBJ2-1,TRBV6-5,-,CASSPHGTLIREQFF,TGTGCCAGCAGTCCGCACGGGACATTGATACGAGAGCAGTTCTTC
-,TRBJ1-1,TRBV11-1,-,CASSYTLGVSTEAFF,TGTGCCAGCAGCTACACTTTGGGAGTAAGCACTGAAGCTTTCTTT
-,TRBJ2-5,TRBV28,TRBD2,CASSRTSGRALPQETQYF,TGTGCCAGCAGCCGTACTAGCGGGAGGGCCCTCCCCCAAGAGACCCAGTACTTC
few,TRBJ2-7,TRBV6-5,-,CASRRQDFSYEQYF,TGTGCCAGCAGGAGACAGGATTTCTCCTACGAGCAGTACTTC